This TCR beta chain was sequenced for a study of OX40 agonist ivuxolimab in advanced cancers. Study details: Mean age roughly 65 years, range 23 to 79; 82.7% male. Study-level points and caveats: People who partly responded at 0.1-3.0 mg/kg had some of the least clonal expansion seen. In the expanded peripheral T cells, antigen specificity was never determined.

Blood draws occurred at baseline, cycle 4 day 1, and cycle 7 day 1. Assay used: immunoSEQ multiplex PCR; TCRdb lists only in-frame clones, some missing. The sample consists of approximately 58,000 clones, 82% of them appearing once. Remarks on this clone: The target antigen is unknown.

This clonotype originated in an adult with an advanced solid tumor such as melanoma, head and neck, liver or kidney cancer. The source was CD4+ or CD8+ T cells sorted from blood, collected in a trial of the OX40 agonist ivuxolimab.

The CDR3 DNA reads TGTGCCAGCAGGAAACGACAGGGGGCCTCTGAAGCTTTCTTT. Its translation: CASRKRQGASEAFF. The V call is TRBV6-5, the J call TRBJ1-1; 10 bases fit TRBD1. Germline loops: CDR1 MNHEY, CDR2 SVGAGI. The length of the CDR3 is 14 residues. Trimming took 6 bases from V and 6 from J; bases not matched to a gene: 7.